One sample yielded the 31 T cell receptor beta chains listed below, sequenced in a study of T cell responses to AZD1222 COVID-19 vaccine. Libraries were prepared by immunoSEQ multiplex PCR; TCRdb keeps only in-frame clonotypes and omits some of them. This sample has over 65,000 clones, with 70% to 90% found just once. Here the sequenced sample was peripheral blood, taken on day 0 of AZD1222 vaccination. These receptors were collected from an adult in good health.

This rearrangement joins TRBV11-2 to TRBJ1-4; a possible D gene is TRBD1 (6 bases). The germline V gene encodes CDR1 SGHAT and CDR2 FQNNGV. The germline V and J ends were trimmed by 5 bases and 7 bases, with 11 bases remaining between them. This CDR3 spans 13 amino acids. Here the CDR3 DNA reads TGTGCCAGCAGCCTGGGGGCTGGTGAAAAACTGTTTTTT. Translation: CASSLGAGEKLFF. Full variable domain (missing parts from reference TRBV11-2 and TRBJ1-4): EAGVAQSPRYKIIEKRQSVAFWCNPISGHATLYWYQQILGQGPKLLIQFQNNGVVDDSQLPKDRFSAERLKGVDSTLKIQPAKLEDSAVYLCASSLGAGEKLFFGSGTQLSVL.

The CDR3 DNA reads TGTGCCACCAGCAGAGATCTGGGTTACTCTGGGGCCAACGTCCTGACTTTC. Its protein product is CATSRDLGYSGANVLTF. V is TRBV15 and J is TRBJ2-6; D is unclear. With 0 bases removed from V and 0 bases from J, the gap between germline ends came to 9 bases. Germline V gene sequence: CDR1 LNHNV, CDR2 YYDKDF (reference sequence). The CDR3 is made up of 17 amino acids.

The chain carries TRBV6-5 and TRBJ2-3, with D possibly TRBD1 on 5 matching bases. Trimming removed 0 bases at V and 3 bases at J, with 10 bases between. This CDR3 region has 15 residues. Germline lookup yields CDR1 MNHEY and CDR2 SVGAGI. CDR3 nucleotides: TGTGCCAGCAGTTACTCTACCAGGGCGACAGATACGCAGTATTTT. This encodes CASSYSTRATDTQYF.

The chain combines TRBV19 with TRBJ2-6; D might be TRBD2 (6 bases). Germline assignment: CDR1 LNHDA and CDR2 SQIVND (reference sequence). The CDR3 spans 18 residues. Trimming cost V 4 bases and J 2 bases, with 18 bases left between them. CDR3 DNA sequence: TGTGCCAGTAGTACAGGGACTTCCCCCTCAACTGGGGCCAACGTCCTGACTTTC. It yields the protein CASSTGTSPSTGANVLTF.

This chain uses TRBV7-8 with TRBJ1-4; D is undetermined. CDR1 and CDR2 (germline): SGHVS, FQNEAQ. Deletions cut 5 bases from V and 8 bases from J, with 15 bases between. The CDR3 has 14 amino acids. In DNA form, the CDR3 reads TGTGCCAGCAGCCGCGCCGGAGGAGAAGAAAAACTGTTTTTT. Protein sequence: CASSRAGGEEKLFF. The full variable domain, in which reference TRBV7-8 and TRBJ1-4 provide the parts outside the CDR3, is GAGVSQSPRYKVAKRGQDVALRCDPISGHVSLFWYQQALGQGPEFLTYFQNEAQLDKSGLPSDRFFAERPEGSVSTLKIQRTQQEDSAVYLCASSRAGGEEKLFFGSGTQLSVL.

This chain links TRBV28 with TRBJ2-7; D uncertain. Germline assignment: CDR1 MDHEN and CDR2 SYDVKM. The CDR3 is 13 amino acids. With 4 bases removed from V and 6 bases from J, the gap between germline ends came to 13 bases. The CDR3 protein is CASSSGPTPEQYF. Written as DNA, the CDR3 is TGTGCCAGCAGTTCAGGACCGACCCCCGAGCAGTACTTC.

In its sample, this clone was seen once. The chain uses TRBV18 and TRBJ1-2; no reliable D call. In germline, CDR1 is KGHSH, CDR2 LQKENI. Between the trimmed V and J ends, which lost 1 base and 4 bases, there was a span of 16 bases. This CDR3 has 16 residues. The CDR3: CASSPLATETFYGYTF. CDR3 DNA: TGTGCCAGCTCACCACTCGCGACGGAAACATTCTATGGCTACACCTTC.

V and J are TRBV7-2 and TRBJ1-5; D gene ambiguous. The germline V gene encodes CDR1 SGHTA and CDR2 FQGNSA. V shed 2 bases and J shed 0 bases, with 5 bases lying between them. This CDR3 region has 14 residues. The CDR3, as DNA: TGTGCCAGCAGCTTATGCGATAGCAATCAGCCCCAGCATTTT. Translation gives CASSLCDSNQPQHF.

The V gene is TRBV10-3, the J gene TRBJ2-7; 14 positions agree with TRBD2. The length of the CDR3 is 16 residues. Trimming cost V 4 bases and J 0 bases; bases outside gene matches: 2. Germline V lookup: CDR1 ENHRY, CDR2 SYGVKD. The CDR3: CAISGLAGGSSYEQYF. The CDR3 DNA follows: TGTGCCATCAGTGGACTAGCGGGAGGGAGCTCCTACGAGCAGTACTTC.

CDR3 sequence reads: CASSKGPRTDGWGSQETQYF. The CDR3 DNA is TGTGCCAGTAGTAAGGGCCCGCGGACTGACGGGTGGGGTTCACAAGAGACCCAGTACTTC. V and J are TRBV19 and TRBJ2-5; maybe TRBD2 (5 bases). Trimming pared 4 bases from V and 2 bases from J, leaving 29 bases between. The CDR3 extends over 20 amino acids. In germline, CDR1 is LNHDA, CDR2 SQIVND (reference sequence).

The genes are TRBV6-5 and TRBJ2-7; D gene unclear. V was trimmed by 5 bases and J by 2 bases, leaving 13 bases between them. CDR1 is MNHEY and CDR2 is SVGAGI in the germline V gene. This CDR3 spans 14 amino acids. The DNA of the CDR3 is TGTGCCAGCAGTACCAAGGGTCCCCCCTACGAGCAGTACTTC. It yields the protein CASSTKGPPYEQYF.

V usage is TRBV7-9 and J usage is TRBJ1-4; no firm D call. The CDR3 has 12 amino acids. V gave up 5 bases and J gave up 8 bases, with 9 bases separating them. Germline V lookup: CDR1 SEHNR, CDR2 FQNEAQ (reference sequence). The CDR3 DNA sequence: TGTGCCAGCAGCCCCCGAGGAGAAAAACTGTTTTTT. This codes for CASSPRGEKLFF.

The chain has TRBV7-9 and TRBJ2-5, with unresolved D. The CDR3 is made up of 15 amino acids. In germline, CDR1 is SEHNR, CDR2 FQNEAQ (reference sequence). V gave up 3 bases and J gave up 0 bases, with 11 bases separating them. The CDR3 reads CASSLRAKDQETQYF. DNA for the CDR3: TGTGCCAGCAGCTTGCGAGCGAAGGACCAAGAGACCCAGTACTTC.

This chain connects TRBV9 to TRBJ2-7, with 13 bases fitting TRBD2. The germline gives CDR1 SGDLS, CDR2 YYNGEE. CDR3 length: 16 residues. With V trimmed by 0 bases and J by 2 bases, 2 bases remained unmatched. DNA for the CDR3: TGTGCCAGCAGCGTAGAGGGGACTAGCGGGACCTACGAGCAGTACTTC. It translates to CASSVEGTSGTYEQYF. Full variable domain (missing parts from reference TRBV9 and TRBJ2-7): DSGVTQTPKHLITATGQRVTLRCSPRSGDLSVYWYQQSLDQGLQFLIQYYNGEERAKGNILERFSAQQFPDLHSELNLSSLELGDSALYFCASSVEGTSGTYEQYFGPGTRLTVT.

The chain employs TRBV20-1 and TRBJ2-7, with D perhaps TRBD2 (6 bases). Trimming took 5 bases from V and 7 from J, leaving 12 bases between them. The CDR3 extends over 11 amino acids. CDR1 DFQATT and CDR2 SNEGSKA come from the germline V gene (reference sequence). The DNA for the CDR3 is TGCAGTGCTCTATTAGCGGTTGAGCAGTACTTC. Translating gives CSALLAVEQYF.

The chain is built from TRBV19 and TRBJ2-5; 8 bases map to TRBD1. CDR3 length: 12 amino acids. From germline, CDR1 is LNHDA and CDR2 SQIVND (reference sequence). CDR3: CASRDRKETQYF. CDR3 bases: TGTGCTAGTCGGGACAGGAAAGAGACCCAGTACTTC.

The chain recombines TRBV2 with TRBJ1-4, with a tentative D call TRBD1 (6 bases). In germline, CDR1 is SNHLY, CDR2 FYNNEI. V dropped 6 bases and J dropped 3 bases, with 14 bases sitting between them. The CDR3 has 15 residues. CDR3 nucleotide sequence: TGTGCCAGCAGAGACCCGGGGGCGGCTAATGAAAAACTGTTTTTT. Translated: CASRDPGAANEKLFF.

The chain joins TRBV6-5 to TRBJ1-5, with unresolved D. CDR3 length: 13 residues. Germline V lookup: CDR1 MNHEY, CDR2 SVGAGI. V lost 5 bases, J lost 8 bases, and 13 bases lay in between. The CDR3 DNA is TGTGCCAGCAGTCGCACTTCGATGGAGCCCCAGCATTTT. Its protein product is CASSRTSMEPQHF.

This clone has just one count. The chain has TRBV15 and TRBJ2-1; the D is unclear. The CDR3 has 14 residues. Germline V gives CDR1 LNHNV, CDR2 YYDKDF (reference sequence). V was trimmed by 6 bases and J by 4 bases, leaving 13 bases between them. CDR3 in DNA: TGTGCCACCAGACTGAGTCCCGAATACAATGAGCAGTTCTTC. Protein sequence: CATRLSPEYNEQFF.

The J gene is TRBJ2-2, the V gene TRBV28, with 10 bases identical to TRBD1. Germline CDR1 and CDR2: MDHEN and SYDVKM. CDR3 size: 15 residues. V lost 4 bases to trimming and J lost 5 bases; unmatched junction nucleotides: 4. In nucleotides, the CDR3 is TGTGCCAGCAGTTCCACGGGACAGGGGACCGGGGAGCTGTTTTTT. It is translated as CASSSTGQGTGELFF. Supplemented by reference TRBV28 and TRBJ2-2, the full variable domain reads DVKVTQSSRYLVKRTGEKVFLECVQDMDHENMFWYRQDPGLGLRLIYFSYDVKMKEKGDIPEGYSVSREKKERFSLILESASTNQTSMYLCASSSTGQGTGELFFGEGSRLTVL.

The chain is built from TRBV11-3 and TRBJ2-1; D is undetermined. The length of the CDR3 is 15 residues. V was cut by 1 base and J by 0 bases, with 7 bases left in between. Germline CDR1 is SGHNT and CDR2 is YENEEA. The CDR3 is CASSLVSSSYNEQFF. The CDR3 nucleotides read TGTGCCAGCAGCTTAGTCTCGAGCTCCTACAATGAGCAGTTCTTC.

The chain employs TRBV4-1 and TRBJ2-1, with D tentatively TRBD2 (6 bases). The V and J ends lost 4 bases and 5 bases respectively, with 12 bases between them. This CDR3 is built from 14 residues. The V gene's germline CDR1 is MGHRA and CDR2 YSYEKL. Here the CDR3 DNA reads TGCGCCAGCAGCCTATCGGGAGCCCACAATGAGCAGTTCTTC. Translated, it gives CASSLSGAHNEQFF.

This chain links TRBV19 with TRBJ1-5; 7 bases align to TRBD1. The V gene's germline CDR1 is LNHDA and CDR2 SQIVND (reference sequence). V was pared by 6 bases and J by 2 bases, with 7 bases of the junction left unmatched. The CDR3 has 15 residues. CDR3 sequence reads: CASSPRTGGNQPQHF. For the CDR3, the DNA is TGTGCCAGTAGCCCTAGGACAGGAGGCAATCAGCCCCAGCATTTT.

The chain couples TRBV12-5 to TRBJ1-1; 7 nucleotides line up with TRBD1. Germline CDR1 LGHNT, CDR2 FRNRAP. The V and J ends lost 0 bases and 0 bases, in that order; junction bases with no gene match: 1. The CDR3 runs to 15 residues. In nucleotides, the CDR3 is TGTGCTAGTGGTTTGGTAGGGACAGTGAACACTGAAGCTTTCTTT. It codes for CASGLVGTVNTEAFF.

This CDR3 reads CASSAVGRIYNEQFF. The CDR3 nucleotides are TGTGCCAGCAGCGCAGTAGGGAGAATTTACAATGAGCAGTTCTTC. The chain is built from TRBV7-9 and TRBJ2-1, with D perhaps TRBD2 (5 bases). Trimming took off 5 bases at V and 4 bases at J, with 15 bases between the two ends. This CDR3 spans 15 amino acids. CDR1 is SEHNR, CDR2 FQNEAQ, per germline (reference sequence).

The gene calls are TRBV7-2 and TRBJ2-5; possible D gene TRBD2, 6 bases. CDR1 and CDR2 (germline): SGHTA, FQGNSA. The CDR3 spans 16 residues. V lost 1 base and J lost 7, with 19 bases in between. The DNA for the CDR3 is TGTGCCAGCAGCTTAGAAGGAGCGAGGGCCGGGGGGACCCAGTACTTC. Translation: CASSLEGARAGGTQYF. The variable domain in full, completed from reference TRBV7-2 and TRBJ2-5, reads GAGVSQSPSNKVTEKGKDVELRCDPISGHTALYWYRQSLGQGLEFLIYFQGNSAPDKSGLPSDRFSAERTGGSVSTLTIQRTQQEDSAVYLCASSLEGARAGGTQYFGPGTRLLVL.

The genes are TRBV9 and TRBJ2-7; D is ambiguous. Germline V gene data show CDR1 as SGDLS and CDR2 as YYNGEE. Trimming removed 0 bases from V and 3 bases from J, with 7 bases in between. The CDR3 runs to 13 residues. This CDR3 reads CASSVVGIYEQYF. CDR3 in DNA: TGTGCCAGCAGCGTAGTAGGGATCTACGAGCAGTACTTC.

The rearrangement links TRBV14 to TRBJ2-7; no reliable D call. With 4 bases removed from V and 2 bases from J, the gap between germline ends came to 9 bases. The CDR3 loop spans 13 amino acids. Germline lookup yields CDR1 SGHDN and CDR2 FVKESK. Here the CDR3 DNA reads TGTGCCAGCAGCCCAAGATCTGCCTACGAGCAGTACTTC. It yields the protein CASSPRSAYEQYF.

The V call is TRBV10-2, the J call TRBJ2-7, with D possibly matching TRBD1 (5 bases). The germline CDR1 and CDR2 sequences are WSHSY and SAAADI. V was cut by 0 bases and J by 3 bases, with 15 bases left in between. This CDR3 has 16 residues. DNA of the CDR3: TGCGCCAGCAGTGAGTCCCAGGGTAGTAATAACTACGAGCAGTACTTC. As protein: CASSESQGSNNYEQYF.

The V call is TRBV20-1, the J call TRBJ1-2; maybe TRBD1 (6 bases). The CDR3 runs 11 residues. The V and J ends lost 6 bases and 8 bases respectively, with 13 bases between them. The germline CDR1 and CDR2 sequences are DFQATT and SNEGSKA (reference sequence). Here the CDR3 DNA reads TGCAGTGCCCGGGGGGGCTGGGGCTACACCTTC. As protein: CSARGGWGYTF.

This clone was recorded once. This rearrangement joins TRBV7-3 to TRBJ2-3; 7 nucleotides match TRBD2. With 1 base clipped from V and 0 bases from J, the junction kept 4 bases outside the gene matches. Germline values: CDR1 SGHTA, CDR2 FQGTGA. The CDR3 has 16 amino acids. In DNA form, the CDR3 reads TGTGCCAGCAGCTTAAGGCCAGCGGGGAGCACAGATACGCAGTATTTT. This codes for CASSLRPAGSTDTQYF.